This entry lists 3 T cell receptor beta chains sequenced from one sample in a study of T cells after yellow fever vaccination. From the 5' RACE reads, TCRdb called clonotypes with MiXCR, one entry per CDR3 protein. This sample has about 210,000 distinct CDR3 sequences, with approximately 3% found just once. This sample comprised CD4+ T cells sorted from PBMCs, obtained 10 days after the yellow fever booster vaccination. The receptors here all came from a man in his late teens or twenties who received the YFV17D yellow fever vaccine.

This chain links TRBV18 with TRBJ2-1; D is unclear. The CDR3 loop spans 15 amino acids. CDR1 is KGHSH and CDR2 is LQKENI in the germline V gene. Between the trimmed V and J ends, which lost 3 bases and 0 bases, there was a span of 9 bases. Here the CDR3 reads CASSPSGFSYNEQFF. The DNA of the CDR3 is TGTGCCAGCTCACCCTCGGGCTTCTCCTACAATGAGCAGTTCTTC. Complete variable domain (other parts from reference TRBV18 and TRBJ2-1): NAGVMQNPRHLVRRRGQEARLRCSPMKGHSHVYWYRQLPEEGLKFMVYLQKENIIDESGMPKERFSAEFPKEGPSILRIQQVVRGDSAAYFCASSPSGFSYNEQFFGPGTRLTVL.

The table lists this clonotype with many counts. Here the CDR3 reads CASTRQAHSYNEQFF. CDR3 nucleotide sequence: TGTGCCAGCACGAGACAGGCCCACTCCTACAATGAGCAGTTCTTC. The chain has TRBV11-1 and TRBJ2-1, with D maybe TRBD1 (6 bases). This CDR3 contains 15 residues. Germline lookup yields CDR1 SGHAT and CDR2 FQDESV (reference sequence). Trimming took off 7 bases at V and 0 bases at J, with 13 bases between the two ends.

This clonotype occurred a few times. The CDR3 nucleotides are TGTGCCAGCAGTTACCGCGCGAATGTACAGGGATTAAGGGGAGGCTACACCTTC. Its translation: CASSYRANVQGLRGGYTF. V usage is TRBV6-6 and J usage is TRBJ1-2; D might be TRBD1 (6 bases). Trimming left V 2 bases short and J 8 bases short, with 27 bases between. Germline assignment: CDR1 MNHNY and CDR2 SVGAGI (reference sequence). The CDR3 is made up of 18 amino acids.